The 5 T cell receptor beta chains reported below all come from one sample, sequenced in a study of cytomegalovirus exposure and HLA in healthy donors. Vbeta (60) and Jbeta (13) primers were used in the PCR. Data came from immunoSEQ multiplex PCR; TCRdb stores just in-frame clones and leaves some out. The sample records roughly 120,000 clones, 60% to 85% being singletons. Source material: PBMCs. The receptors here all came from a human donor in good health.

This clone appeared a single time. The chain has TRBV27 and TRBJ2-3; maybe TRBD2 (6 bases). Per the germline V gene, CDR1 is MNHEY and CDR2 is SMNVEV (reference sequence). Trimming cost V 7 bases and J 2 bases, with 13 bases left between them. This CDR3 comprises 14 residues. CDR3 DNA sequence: TGTGCCAGCACGGGACTGGACAACACAGATACGCAGTATTTT. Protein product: CASTGLDNTDTQYF.

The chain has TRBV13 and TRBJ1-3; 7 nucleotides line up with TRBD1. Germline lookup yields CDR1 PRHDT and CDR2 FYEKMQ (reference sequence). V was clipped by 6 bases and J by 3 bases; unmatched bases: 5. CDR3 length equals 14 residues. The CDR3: CASSWDSNGNTIYF. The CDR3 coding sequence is TGTGCCAGCAGTTGGGACAGTAATGGAAACACCATATATTTT.

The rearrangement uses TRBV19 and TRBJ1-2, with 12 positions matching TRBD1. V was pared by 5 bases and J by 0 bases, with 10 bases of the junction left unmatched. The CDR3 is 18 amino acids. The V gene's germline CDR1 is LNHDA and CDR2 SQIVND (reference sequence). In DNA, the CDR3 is TGTGCCAGTAGTGACCCGGGACAGGGGGCGAGAGCTAACTATGGCTACACCTTC. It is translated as CASSDPGQGARANYGYTF.

The CDR3 DNA reads TGCGCCAGCAGCATTCCTAGCGGGGGCTCCTACAATGAGCAGTTCTTC. It yields the protein CASSIPSGGSYNEQFF. This rearrangement joins TRBV5-1 to TRBJ2-1, with 10 positions matching TRBD2. Germline loops: CDR1 SGHRS, CDR2 YFSETQ. J was trimmed by 0 bases and V by 4 bases; bases with no gene match: 4. The CDR3 totals 16 residues. The full variable domain, rest sourced from reference TRBV5-1 and TRBJ2-1, is KAGVTQTPRYLIKTRGQQVTLSCSPISGHRSVSWYQQTPGQGLQFLFEYFSETQRNKGNFPGRFSGRQFSNSRSEMNVSTLELGDSALYLCASSIPSGGSYNEQFFGPGTRLTVL.

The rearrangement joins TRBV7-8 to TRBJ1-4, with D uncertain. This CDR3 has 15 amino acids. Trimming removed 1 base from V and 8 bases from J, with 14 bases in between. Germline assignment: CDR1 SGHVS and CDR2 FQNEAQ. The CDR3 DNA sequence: TGTGCCAGCAGCTTAGGAGGAATGTTACGCGAAAAACTGTTTTTT. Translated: CASSLGGMLREKLFF.